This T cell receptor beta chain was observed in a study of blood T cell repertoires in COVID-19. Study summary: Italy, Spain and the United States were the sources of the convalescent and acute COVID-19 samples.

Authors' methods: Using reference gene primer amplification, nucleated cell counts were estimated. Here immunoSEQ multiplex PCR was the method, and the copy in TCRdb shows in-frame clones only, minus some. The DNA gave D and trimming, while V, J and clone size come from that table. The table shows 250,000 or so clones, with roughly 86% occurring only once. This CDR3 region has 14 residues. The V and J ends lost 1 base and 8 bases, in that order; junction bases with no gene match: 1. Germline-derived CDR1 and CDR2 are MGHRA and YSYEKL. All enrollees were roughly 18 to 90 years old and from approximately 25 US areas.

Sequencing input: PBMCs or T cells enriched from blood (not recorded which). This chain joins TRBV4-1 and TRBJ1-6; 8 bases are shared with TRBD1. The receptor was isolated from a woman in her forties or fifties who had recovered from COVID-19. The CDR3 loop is CASSQADRDSPLHF. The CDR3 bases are TGCGCCAGCAGCCAAGCGGACAGGGATTCACCCCTCCACTTT.